This T cell receptor (beta chain) was found in a study of spatial heterogeneity in lung cancer (dated by TCRdb to between 2017 and 2020). About the study as a whole: Samples were obtained from 72 patients with early-stage, untreated non-small cell lung cancer from the lung TRACERx cohort. Follow-up PBMC samples were sequenced whenever available, and the median time to follow-up was two to three years after resection. Beta-chain transcripts were consistently detected in greater numbers than alpha-chain transcripts, which likely reflected higher beta-chain transcript abundance. In the raw uncorrected reads, each unique combination of TCR and UMI appeared on average more than ten times. In non-small cell lung cancer, the study made a quantitative comparison of TCR alpha and beta repertoires among multiple tumor regions, matched nontumor lung and blood. Nonsynonymous mutation counts, determined by whole-exome sequencing of tumor tissue, were related to features of the TCR repertoire. Both alpha and beta chains were TCR-sequenced in samples taken at surgery, namely 220 tumor regions, around 70 matched nontumor lung samples and about 58 PBMC samples. Beyond this particular receptor, the publication reports: Only 15 or so patients were included in comparisons of baseline and follow-up blood repertoires. Ubiquitous expanded tumor TCRs were detected in blood more often at tumor resection than at routine follow-up. Confirming at a functional level the hypothesis that regional TCRs recognize regional mutations was considered to require additional single-cell paired TCR alpha and beta sequencing.

According to the study, the label for this sample's time point signals: blood at routine non-recurrence follow-up after resection. For TCR sequencing, whole RNA was extracted from tumor and nontumor lung tissue, or from cryopreserved PBMC samples, and no cell sorting was done. Only patients for whom sufficient RNA was available from at least two tumor regions were selected for TCR sequencing. Germline trimming: 3 bases from V, 5 bases from J; junction bases outside gene matches: 13. The CDR3 covers 17 residues, taking in both the cysteine and the phenylalanine. Only CDR3 DNA is held: 51 bases, read in frame from base 1. Notes on this clonotype: Its antigen is still unknown. The input lacks base qualities; no much larger clone sits a single base away.

Libraries were prepared through 5' RACE. The sequencer was a NextSeq 500. To allow correction of PCR and sequencing errors, the TCR library protocol tagged every TCR cDNA molecule with a unique molecular identifier. As for the authors' bioinformatics: Decombinator tools were used for TCR identification, UMI-based error correction and CDR3 extraction. Expanded TCRs were defined as those above a frequency of 2 per 1,000, corresponding to the top 1% of the tumor frequency distribution. Each repertoire was subsampled 100 times to 5,000 TCRs, after which Renyi diversity was computed with the R vegan package. CDR3 similarity networks were built from amino acid triplet string-kernel similarity, with CDR3s being connected when pairwise similarity was above 0.82. TCRdb redid the processing of the public reads, applying fastp at Q25 and MiXCR, and retained in-frame beta chains. Each entry is one CDR3 protein sequence, shown with its most common DNA and genes. The V and J calls reflect TCRdb's pipeline rather than the authors' work. For this sample the table gives tens of thousands of distinct CDR3 sequences, of which about 11% were detected only once. Clones ranked in the top ten supply around 32% of the sample.

The sequencing used PBMCs, collected at follow-up. The clonotype comes from a male donor with early-stage non-small cell lung cancer. The rearrangement joined TRBV23-1 to TRBJ2-5; 9 junctional bases match TRBD1. TRBV23-1 is labeled an ORF, and its function is uncertain. The DNA sequence is as follows: TGCGCCAGCAGTCATTACACCAGACAGGACAGGGGCGAGACCCAGTACTTC. Its protein product is CASSHYTRQDRGETQYF.